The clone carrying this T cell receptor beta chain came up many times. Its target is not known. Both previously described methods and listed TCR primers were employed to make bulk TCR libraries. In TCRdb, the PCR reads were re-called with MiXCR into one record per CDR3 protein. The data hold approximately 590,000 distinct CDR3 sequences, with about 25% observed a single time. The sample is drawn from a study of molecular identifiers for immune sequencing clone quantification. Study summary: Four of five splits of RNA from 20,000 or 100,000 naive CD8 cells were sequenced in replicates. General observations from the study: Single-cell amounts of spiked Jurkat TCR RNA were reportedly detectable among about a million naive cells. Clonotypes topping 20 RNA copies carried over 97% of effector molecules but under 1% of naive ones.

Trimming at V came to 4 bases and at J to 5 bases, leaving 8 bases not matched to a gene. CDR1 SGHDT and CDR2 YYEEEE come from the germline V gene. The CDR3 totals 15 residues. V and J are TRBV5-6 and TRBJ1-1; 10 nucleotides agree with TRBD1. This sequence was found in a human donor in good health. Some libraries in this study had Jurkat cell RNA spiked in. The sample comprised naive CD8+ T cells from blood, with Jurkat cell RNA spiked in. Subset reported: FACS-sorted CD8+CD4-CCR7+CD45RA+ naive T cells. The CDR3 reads CASSPRDRGWTEAFF. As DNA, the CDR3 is TGTGCCAGCAGCCCCAGGGACAGGGGATGGACTGAAGCTTTCTTT.